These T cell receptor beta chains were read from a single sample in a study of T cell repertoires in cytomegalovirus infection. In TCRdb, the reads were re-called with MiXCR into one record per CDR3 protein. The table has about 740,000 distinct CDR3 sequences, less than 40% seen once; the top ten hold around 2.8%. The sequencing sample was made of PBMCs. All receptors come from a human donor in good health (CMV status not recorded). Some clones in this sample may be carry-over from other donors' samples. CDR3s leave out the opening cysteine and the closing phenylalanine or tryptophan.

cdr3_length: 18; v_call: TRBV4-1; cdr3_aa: ASSQRPPLAEGASTDTQY
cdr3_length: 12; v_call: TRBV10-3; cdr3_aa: ATQQGQINSPLH
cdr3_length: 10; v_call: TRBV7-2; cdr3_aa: ASRPGGTEAF
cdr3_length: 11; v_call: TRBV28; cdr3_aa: ASSLTGLDEQY
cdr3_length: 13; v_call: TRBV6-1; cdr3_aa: ASSRQGGDTGELF
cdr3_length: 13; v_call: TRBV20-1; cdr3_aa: SARGDQPSTDTQY
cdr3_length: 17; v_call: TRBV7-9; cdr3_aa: ASSSPLTGTGKSYNEQF
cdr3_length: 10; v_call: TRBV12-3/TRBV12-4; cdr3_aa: ASSQNPIGLF
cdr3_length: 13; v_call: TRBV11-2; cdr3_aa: ASSLLLARTDTQY
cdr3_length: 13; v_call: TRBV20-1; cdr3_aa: SARLAGGRGGELF
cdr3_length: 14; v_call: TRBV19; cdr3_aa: ASGETDGRQNQPQH
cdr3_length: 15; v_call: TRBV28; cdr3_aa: ASSSSNPGRTNEKLF
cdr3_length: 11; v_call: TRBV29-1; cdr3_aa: SPAGTGDDEQF
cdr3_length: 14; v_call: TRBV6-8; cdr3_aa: ASSLNSPGINEKLF
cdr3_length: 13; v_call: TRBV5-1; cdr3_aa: ASKRTGGPNTEAF
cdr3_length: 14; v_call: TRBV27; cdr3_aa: ASSPGTGEIGSPLH
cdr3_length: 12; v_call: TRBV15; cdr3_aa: ATALGATNEKLF
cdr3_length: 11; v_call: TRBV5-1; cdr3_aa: ASSIRTGGGYT
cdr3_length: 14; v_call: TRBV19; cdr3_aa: ASSDLPGQSNYGYT
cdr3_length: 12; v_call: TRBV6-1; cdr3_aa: ASSRGQGSYGYT
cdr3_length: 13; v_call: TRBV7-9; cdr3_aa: ASSALVSLNTEAF
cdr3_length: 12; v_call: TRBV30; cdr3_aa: AWSVERGHYGYT
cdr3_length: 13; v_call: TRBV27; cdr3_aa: ASSSPGPHASEQF
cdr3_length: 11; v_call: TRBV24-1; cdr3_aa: ATSDLGGIEQY
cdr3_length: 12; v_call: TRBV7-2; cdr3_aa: ASTPTVSNQPQH
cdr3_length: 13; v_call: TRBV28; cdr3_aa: ASSSAGTSTDTQY
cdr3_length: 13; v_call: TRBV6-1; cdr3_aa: ASSEWGLTGNTIY